These 25 T cell receptor beta chains came from one sample sequenced in a study of CD8 T cells in ankylosing spondylitis. TCRdb re-derived calls from the 5' RACE reads in MiXCR, one entry per CDR3 protein. The table shows about 250,000 distinct CDR3 sequences, with approximately 8% occurring only once. The sample comprised blood, either unsorted or a sorted T cell fraction (not recorded which). The receptor set was obtained from a female donor with ankylosing spondylitis or in good health (not recorded which).

The table lists this clonotype with many counts. The junction shows a germline mismatch at one end, possibly a read error. The rearrangement uses TRBV7-7 and TRBJ2-7; D call uncertain. Germline V gene lookup returns CDR1 SSHAT and CDR2 FNYEAQ (reference sequence). The CDR3 sequence is 12 residues long. CDR3 sequence: CASSLAAYEQYF. The CDR3, as DNA: TGTGCTAGCAGCTTAGCAGCCTACGAGCAGTACTTC.

In its sample, this clonotype was seen many times. V is TRBV4-1 and J is TRBJ2-7, with 7 bases that match TRBD2. Germline V gene sequence: CDR1 MGHRA, CDR2 YSYEKL. V shed 0 bases, J shed 2 bases, and the junction held 7 bases outside the gene matches. The length of the CDR3 is 16 residues. The CDR3 region has the DNA TGCGCCAGCAGCCAAGATAGTCGGGGACTAACCTACGAGCAGTACTTC. Encoded protein: CASSQDSRGLTYEQYF.

A few counts support this clonotype. The genes are TRBV7-2 and TRBJ2-1, with D maybe TRBD2 (6 bases). Germline lookup yields CDR1 SGHTA and CDR2 FQGNSA. The germline V and J ends were trimmed by 1 base and 9 bases, with 13 bases remaining between them. The CDR3 runs to 14 residues. Here the CDR3 reads CASSLVYQGGEQFF. The CDR3 nucleotides read TGTGCCAGCAGCTTAGTATACCAGGGAGGTGAGCAGTTCTTC.

This clonotype was counted at least ten times. V is TRBV5-6 and J is TRBJ1-5; 7 bases line up with TRBD1. Germline V gives CDR1 SGHDT, CDR2 YYEEEE. The CDR3 has 15 amino acids. V trimming: 3 bases; J trimming: 15 bases; junction bases outside the gene matches: 18. The CDR3 here is CASSSGRAGGWVWHF. CDR3 bases: TGTGCCAGCAGCTCTGGCCGAGCAGGGGGTTGGGTCTGGCATTTT.

This clonotype was seen more than once but under ten times. Written as DNA, the CDR3 is TGCGCCAGCAGCCCCCAGGGGGCCACAGTCAATGAGCAGTTCTTC. This codes for CASSPQGATVNEQFF. The rearrangement joins TRBV4-3 to TRBJ2-1, with 8 positions matching TRBD1. J was trimmed by 6 bases and V by 4 bases; bases with no gene match: 8. This CDR3 has 15 amino acids. Germline V gene sequence: CDR1 LGHNA, CDR2 YSLEER.

This clonotype was recorded many times. The rearrangement joins TRBV5-5 to TRBJ1-1, with TRBD1 matching 9 bases. V gave up 2 bases and J gave up 7 bases; unmatched junction bases: 9. CDR3 size: 15 residues. Germline values: CDR1 SGHKS, CDR2 YYEKEE (reference sequence). The CDR3 reads CASSLFYRGPGEAFF. DNA of the CDR3: TGTGCCAGCAGCTTATTTTACAGGGGGCCGGGTGAAGCTTTCTTT. The complete variable domain, with remaining parts taken from reference TRBV5-5 and TRBJ1-1, reads DAGVTQSPTHLIKTRGQQVTLRCSPISGHKSVSWYQQVLGQGPQFIFQYYEKEERGRGNFPDRFSARQFPNYSSELNVNALLLGDSALYLCASSLFYRGPGEAFFGQGTRLTVV.

The chain links TRBV15 to TRBJ1-4, with TRBD1 matching over 9 bases. In germline, CDR1 is LNHNV, CDR2 YYDKDF (reference sequence). V dropped 0 bases and J dropped 6; count of bases not matched to a gene: 8. The CDR3 consists of 17 residues. The CDR3 DNA sequence: TGTGCCACCAGCAGAGAAAAGGACGGGACAGGGTATGAAAAACTGTTTTTT. It encodes CATSREKDGTGYEKLFF.

This clonotype was detected ten times or more. The chain has TRBV30 and TRBJ2-7; D gene unclear. This CDR3 has 16 amino acids. Germline assignment: CDR1 GTSNPN and CDR2 SVGIG (reference sequence). Trimming cost V 0 bases and J 0 bases, with 15 bases left between them. As DNA, the CDR3 is TGTGCCTGGAGTGTAAAAGGGATCAGGAGCTCCTACGAGCAGTACTTC. It encodes CAWSVKGIRSSYEQYF.

This clonotype was seen at least ten times. V usage is TRBV20-1 and J usage is TRBJ2-2, with 12 nucleotides matching TRBD2. The CDR3 consists of 17 residues. The trim removed 3 bases at V and 4 bases at J, leaving 9 bases unmatched. Germline V gene data show CDR1 as DFQATT and CDR2 as SNEGSKA (reference sequence). DNA of the CDR3: TGCAGTGCTAGGATGACCCTAGCGGGAGGGGGCACCGGGGAGCTGTTTTTT. Its translation: CSARMTLAGGGTGELFF.

V and J are TRBV19 and TRBJ2-1, with D maybe TRBD1 (6 bases). The germline CDR1 and CDR2 sequences are LNHDA and SQIVND (reference sequence). The CDR3 is made up of 13 amino acids. V was clipped by 3 bases and J by 6 bases, with 9 bases between them. Here the CDR3 DNA reads TGTGCCAGTAGTATCGGACAGACCAATGAGCAGTTCTTC. It is translated as CASSIGQTNEQFF.

This clonotype was seen at least ten times. The chain couples TRBV19 to TRBJ2-1, with 7 bases identical to TRBD1. J was trimmed by 6 bases and V by 6 bases; bases with no gene match: 14. This CDR3 comprises 16 residues. CDR1 and CDR2 (germline): LNHDA, SQIVND (reference sequence). As DNA, the CDR3 is TGTGCCAGTAGCTCCCACCAGGGGGTTATTATCAATGAGCAGTTCTTC. This codes for CASSSHQGVIINEQFF.

This clonotype occurred many times. V is TRBV4-3 and J is TRBJ2-1, with 10 bases fitting TRBD2. The ends lost 3 bases at V and 5 bases at J; junction bases unmatched: 4. Germline CDR1 is LGHNA and CDR2 is YSLEER. The CDR3 totals 15 residues. The CDR3: CASSQGAGGDNEQFF. The DNA of the CDR3 is TGCGCCAGCAGCCAGGGAGCGGGAGGGGACAATGAGCAGTTCTTC.

There are a few counts of this clonotype. The rearrangement links TRBV28 to TRBJ2-1, with 9 bases aligning to TRBD1. The V segment lost 6 bases and the J segment 5 bases; nucleotides outside the gene matches: 5. Looked up from germline, CDR1 is MDHEN and CDR2 is SYDVKM. The CDR3 covers 14 residues. CDR3 sequence reads: CASRETGGHNEQFF. The CDR3 bases are TGTGCCAGCAGAGAGACAGGGGGGCACAATGAGCAGTTCTTC.

This clonotype showed up many times. The chain couples TRBV29-1 to TRBJ1-3; D not certain. The CDR3 has 13 amino acids. Deletions cut 6 bases from V and 3 bases from J, with 12 bases between. Germline CDR1 is SQVTM and CDR2 is ANQGSEA. The CDR3 DNA follows: TGCAGCGTCGGAAGTACAGTTGGAAACACCATATATTTT. Amino acid sequence: CSVGSTVGNTIYF.

This chain uses TRBV29-1 with TRBJ2-3, with 8 bases fitting TRBD1. The ends lost 6 bases at V and 4 bases at J; junction bases unmatched: 3. There are 12 residues in the CDR3. From germline, CDR1 is SQVTM and CDR2 ANQGSEA. CDR3 region: CSVGTGPDTQYF. CDR3 DNA: TGCAGCGTCGGGACAGGTCCAGATACGCAGTATTTT.

This clonotype was seen repeatedly, ten times or more. The chain combines TRBV20-1 with TRBJ1-2; D gene ambiguous. Germline V gene data show CDR1 as DFQATT and CDR2 as SNEGSKA (reference sequence). V lost 4 bases to trimming and J lost 9 bases, with 21 bases between them. This CDR3 contains 14 residues. The CDR3: CSATGGRGIWSYTF. The CDR3 coding sequence is TGCAGTGCTACAGGAGGGAGAGGGATATGGAGCTACACCTTC.

This clonotype was observed at least ten times. A read error may be the cause here, since a much bigger clone is one base away. This CDR3 is CASPSWGELFF. As DNA, the CDR3 is TGTGCCAGCCCCTCCTGGGGGGAGCTGTTTTTT. The gene calls are TRBV12-3 or TRBV12-4 and TRBJ2-2; D gene unclear. The CDR3 is 11 residues long. Trimming removed 8 bases from V and 8 bases from J, with 9 bases in between.

This clonotype was recorded at least ten times. The V call is TRBV15, the J call TRBJ1-1, with no clear D. Trimming stripped 6 bases from V and 0 bases from J, with 8 bases between. In germline, CDR1 is LNHNV, CDR2 YYDKDF (reference sequence). This CDR3 has 13 residues. The CDR3 reads CATSPGLNTEAFF. For the CDR3, the DNA is TGTGCCACCAGTCCCGGCCTGAACACTGAAGCTTTCTTT.

This clonotype was seen many times. The chain links TRBV12-3 or TRBV12-4 to TRBJ2-7, with 12 bases matching TRBD2. The CDR3 has 13 amino acids. V lost 6 bases to trimming and J lost 5 bases; unmatched junction nucleotides: 2. The CDR3 reads CASSRTSGNEQYF. The CDR3, as DNA: TGTGCCAGCAGCCGGACTAGCGGGAACGAGCAGTACTTC.

This clonotype was observed at least ten times. The rearrangement links TRBV24-1 to TRBJ2-1, with 10 bases lining up with TRBD1. Germline loops: CDR1 KGHDR, CDR2 SFDVKD. This CDR3 comprises 13 residues. The V segment lost 9 bases and the J segment 7 bases; nucleotides outside the gene matches: 5. This CDR3 is CATSGTGANEQFF. The CDR3 nucleotides read TGTGCCACCTCGGGGACAGGGGCAAATGAGCAGTTCTTC.

This clonotype was detected ten times or more. The gene calls are TRBV6-2 or TRBV6-3 and TRBJ2-1; 11 nucleotides line up with TRBD2. CDR1 and CDR2 (germline): MNHEY, SVGEGT. The CDR3 is made up of 16 amino acids. V shed 6 bases, J shed 8 bases, and the junction held 12 bases outside the gene matches. This CDR3 is CASRPPTSGSGYEQFF. As DNA, the CDR3 is TGTGCCAGCAGACCTCCAACTAGCGGGAGTGGGTATGAGCAGTTCTTC.

This clonotype has a count of ten or more. J is TRBJ2-7 and V is TRBV2; D is uncertain. The CDR3 is made up of 11 amino acids. Per the germline V gene, CDR1 is SNHLY and CDR2 is FYNNEI. Trimming removed 5 bases from V and 4 bases from J, with 6 bases in between. Here the CDR3 reads CASSPQYEQYF. CDR3 DNA: TGTGCCAGCAGTCCGCAATACGAGCAGTACTTC.

A word on this clonotype: The DNA is left out, because the CDR3 cannot be placed on it with certainty; the CDR3 is given as TCRdb lists it. The V gene is TRBV11-1, the J gene TRBJ2-2. Germline assignment: CDR1 SGHAT and CDR2 FQDESV (reference sequence). A total of 15 residues make up the CDR3, ends included. The CDR3 sequence: CASSFGWNTGELFFF.

This clonotype was counted at least ten times. V is TRBV7-8 and J is TRBJ2-3, with 8 bases that match TRBD2. V trimming: 4 bases; J trimming: 2 bases; junction bases outside the gene matches: 11. The length of the CDR3 is 17 residues. Germline-derived CDR1 and CDR2 are SGHVS and FQNEAQ. CDR3 protein: CASSSWGTRASTDTQYF. CDR3 nucleotides: TGTGCCAGCAGCTCCTGGGGGACTAGGGCGTCCACAGATACGCAGTATTTT. Together with reference TRBV7-8 and TRBJ2-3, the CDR3 gives the full variable domain: GAGVSQSPRYKVAKRGQDVALRCDPISGHVSLFWYQQALGQGPEFLTYFQNEAQLDKSGLPSDRFFAERPEGSVSTLKIQRTQQEDSAVYLCASSSWGTRASTDTQYFGPGTRLTVL.

This clonotype occurred many times. V gene TRBV3-1 combines with J gene TRBJ2-1, with 8 bases aligning to TRBD1. CDR1 and CDR2 from the germline V gene are LGHDT and YNNKEL (reference sequence). V gave up 4 bases and J gave up 15 bases; unmatched junction bases: 11. This CDR3 spans 13 amino acids. The CDR3 DNA reads TGTGCCAGCAGCCCGCGACAGGGGAGGCTTCGGTTCTTC. Protein product: CASSPRQGRLRFF.